The T cell receptor (beta chain) under discussion was sequenced for a study of T cell repertoires in cytomegalovirus infection. Turning to the study itself: CMV infection together with matching HLA type was indicated by public TCR beta signatures.

Each CDR3 protein is one row after TCRdb ran MiXCR on the reads. Of fewer than 250,000 distinct CDR3 sequences listed, more than 9% are singletons. This clonotype was observed at least ten times. The antigen remains unidentified. Study-level points and caveats: Carriage of CMV together with the relevant HLA was identifiable through cumulative public TCR beta family frequency. CMV-specific TCR beta clonotypes restricted by HLA-C dominated the ex vivo response.

Specimen: PBMCs. The receptor was derived from a human donor in good health (CMV status not recorded). Some clones in this sample may be carry-over from other donors' samples.

The CDR3 nucleotides read TGTGCCAGCATAGAATTCGGGACAGGGGCCTCCGAGCAGTACTTC. Translation: CASIEFGTGASEQYF. V is TRBV28 and J is TRBJ2-7; 10 bases match TRBD1. From germline, CDR1 is MDHEN and CDR2 SYDVKM. CDR3 length equals 15 residues. V gave up 7 bases and J gave up 6 bases; unmatched junction bases: 12.